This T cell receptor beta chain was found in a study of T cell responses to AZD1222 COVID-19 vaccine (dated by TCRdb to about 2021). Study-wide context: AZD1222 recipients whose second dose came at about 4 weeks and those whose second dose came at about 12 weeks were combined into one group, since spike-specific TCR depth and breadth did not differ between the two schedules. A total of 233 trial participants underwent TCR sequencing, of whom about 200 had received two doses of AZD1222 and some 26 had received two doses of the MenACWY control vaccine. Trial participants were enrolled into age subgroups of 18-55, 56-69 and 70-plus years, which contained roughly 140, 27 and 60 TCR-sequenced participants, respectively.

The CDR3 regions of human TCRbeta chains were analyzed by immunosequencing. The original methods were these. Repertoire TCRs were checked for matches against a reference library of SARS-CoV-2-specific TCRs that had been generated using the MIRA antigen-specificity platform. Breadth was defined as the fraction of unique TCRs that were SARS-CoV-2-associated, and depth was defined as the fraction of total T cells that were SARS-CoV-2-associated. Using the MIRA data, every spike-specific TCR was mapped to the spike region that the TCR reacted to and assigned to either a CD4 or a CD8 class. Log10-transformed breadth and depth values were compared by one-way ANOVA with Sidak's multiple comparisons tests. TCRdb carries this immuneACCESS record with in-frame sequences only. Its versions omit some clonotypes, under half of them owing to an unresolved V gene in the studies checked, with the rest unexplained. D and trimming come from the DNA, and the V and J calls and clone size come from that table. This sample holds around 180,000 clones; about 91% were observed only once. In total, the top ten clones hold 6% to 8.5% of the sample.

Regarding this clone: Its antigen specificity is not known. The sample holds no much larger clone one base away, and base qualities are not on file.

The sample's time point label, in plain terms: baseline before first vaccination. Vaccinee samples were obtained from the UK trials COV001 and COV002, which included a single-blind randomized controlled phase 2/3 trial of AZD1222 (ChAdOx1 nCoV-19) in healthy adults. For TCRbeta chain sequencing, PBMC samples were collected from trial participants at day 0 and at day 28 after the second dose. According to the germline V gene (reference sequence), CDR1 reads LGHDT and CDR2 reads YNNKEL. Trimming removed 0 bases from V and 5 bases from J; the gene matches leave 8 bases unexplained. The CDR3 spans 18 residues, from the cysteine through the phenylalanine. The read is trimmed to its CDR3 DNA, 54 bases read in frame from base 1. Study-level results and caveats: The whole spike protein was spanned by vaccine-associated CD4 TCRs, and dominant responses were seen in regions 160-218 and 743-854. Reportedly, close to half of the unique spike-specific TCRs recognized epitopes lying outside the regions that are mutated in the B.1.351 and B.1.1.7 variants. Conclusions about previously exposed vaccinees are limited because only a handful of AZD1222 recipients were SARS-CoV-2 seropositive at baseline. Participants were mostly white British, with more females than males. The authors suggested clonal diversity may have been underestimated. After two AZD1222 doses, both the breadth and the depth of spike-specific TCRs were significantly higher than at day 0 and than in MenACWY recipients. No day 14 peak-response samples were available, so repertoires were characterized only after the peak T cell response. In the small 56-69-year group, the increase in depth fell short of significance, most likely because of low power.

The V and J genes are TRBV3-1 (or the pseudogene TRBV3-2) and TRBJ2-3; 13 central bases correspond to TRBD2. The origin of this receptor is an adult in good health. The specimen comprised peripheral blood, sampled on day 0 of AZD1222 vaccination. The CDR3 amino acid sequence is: CASSQDLTSGGAEDTQYF. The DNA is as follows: TGTGCCAGCAGCCAAGATCTCACTAGCGGGGGGGCCGAAGATACGCAGTATTTT.